A selection of T cell receptor beta chains follows, all from one sample in a study of graft-versus-host responses after intestinal transplantation. Generated by immunoSEQ multiplex PCR, the TCRdb table keeps only in-frame clones and is missing some. The table lists roughly 15,000 clones, roughly two fifths of them singletons. The sequencing here drew on alloreactive CD8+ T cells from a mixed lymphocyte reaction culture, taken before intestinal transplant. These receptors came from a human patient who received an intestinal transplant. The CDR3 runs from the conserved cysteine through the conserved F or W. Fields, in order: J gene, V gene, D gene, clone size, CDR3 DNA, CDR3 protein. A D gene is named only where the DNA matches it firmly. Size tells how often a clone was seen (once, few, many) or the class of an expanded clone, and some rows leave it out.

TRBJ2-7	TRBV6-1	TRBD2	.	TGTGCCAGCAGTTGGGCGCGGGGGTCCGCCTACGAGCAGTACTTC	CASSWARGSAYEQYF
TRBJ2-7	TRBV6-5	TRBD1	.	TGTGCCAGCAGCACCGGACAGGGCGCCTACGAGCAGTACTTC	CASSTGQGAYEQYF
TRBJ1-1	TRBV4-1	.	.	TGCGCCAGCAGCCAAGTGGGCGAAGGGGTGAACACTGAAGCTTTCTTT	CASSQVGEGVNTEAFF
TRBJ1-2	TRBV20-1	.	.	TGCAGTGCCCTTTATGGCTACACCTTC	CSALYGYTF
TRBJ2-7	TRBV13	.	.	TGTGCCAGCAGCTCCCTAGAATACGAGCAGTACTTC	CASSSLEYEQYF
TRBJ2-1	TRBV27	.	few	TGTGCCAGCAGCCCTAGGTGGATCTTGTCCTACAATGAGCAGTTCTTC	CASSPRWILSYNEQFF
TRBJ2-1	TRBV7-3	.	.	TGTGCCAGCAGCTTAAGCTCCGGGAATGCCCCTCTCAATGAGCAGTTCTTC	CASSLSSGNAPLNEQFF
TRBJ2-5	TRBV15	TRBD1	.	TGTGCCACCCAACGAGGAAGGGGGCTCCAAGAGACCCAGTACTTC	CATQRGRGLQETQYF
TRBJ2-1	TRBV19	.	few	TGTGCCAGTAAAGGGGCAGGGGATTACAATGAGCAGTTCTTC	CASKGAGDYNEQFF
TRBJ2-7	TRBV19	.	.	TGTGCCAGTAGTTGGGGCAAAACCTACGAGCAGTACTTC	CASSWGKTYEQYF
TRBJ2-2	TRBV4-1	.	once	TGCGCCAGCAGCCAAGCACAGGGCCTCGGGGAGCTGTTTTTT	CASSQAQGLGELFF
TRBJ1-1	TRBV4-1	TRBD1	.	TGCGCCAGCAGCCAAGGGACAGGGCCGGGGGAGTGGGCTTTCTTT	CASSQGTGPGEWAFF
TRBJ2-2	TRBV27	TRBD1	many	TGTGCCAGCAGTCTTGGACAGGCCGGGGAGCTGTTTTTT	CASSLGQAGELFF
TRBJ2-7	TRBV15	TRBD1	.	TGTGCCACCAGCAGACAGGGGGAGACCTACGAGCAGTACTTC	CATSRQGETYEQYF
TRBJ2-6	TRBV19	.	.	TGTGCCAGTAACAACCCCTCTGGGGCCAACGTCCTGACTTTC	CASNNPSGANVLTF
TRBJ1-2	TRBV4-3	.	few	TGCGCCAGCAGCCAAGTCGGTGACTCTAGCCGTGGCTACACCTTC	CASSQVGDSSRGYTF
TRBJ2-1	TRBV2	.	few	TGTGCCAGCAGTGAACCCAGTCTCCATGAGCAGTTCTTC	CASSEPSLHEQFF
TRBJ2-5	TRBV6-5	TRBD1	.	TGTGCCAGCAGACGGACAGGGGGCCTAGAGACCCAGTACTTC	CASRRTGGLETQYF
TRBJ2-1	TRBV4-1	.	few	TGCGCCAGCAGCCAAGCGACGTGGAGTGAGCAGTTCTTC	CASSQATWSEQFF
TRBJ2-1	TRBV19	TRBD2	few	TGTGCCAGTAGTATAGACGTAGCGGGGTCGTACAATGAGCAGTTCTTC	CASSIDVAGSYNEQFF
TRBJ1-1	TRBV30	.	.	TGTGCCTGGAGTGTATGGGGGGGGAGCACTGAAGCTTTCTTT	CAWSVWGGSTEAFF
TRBJ2-2	TRBV30	.	few	TGTGCCTGGAGTTTTGGTTCGGCCGGGGAGCTGTTTTTT	CAWSFGSAGELFF
TRBJ2-3	TRBV5-1	TRBD1	.	TGCGCCAGCAGCCGTGACAGGGGCCCAGATACGCAGTATTTT	CASSRDRGPDTQYF
TRBJ2-3	TRBV7-8	TRBD1	once	TGTGCCAGCAGCTCGGACAGGGGAATCGATACGCAGTATTTT	CASSSDRGIDTQYF
TRBJ2-7	TRBV7-6	TRBD2	.	TGTGCCAGCAGCTTAGACGGCGGGAGAGAAACCTACGAGCAGTACTTC	CASSLDGGRETYEQYF
TRBJ2-7	TRBV6-6	.	few	TGTGCCAGCAGTTACTCTGGGAGCGCCTACGAGCAGTACTTC	CASSYSGSAYEQYF
TRBJ2-7	TRBV7-9	.	few	TGTGCCAGCAGCTTGGTCTCGACAGAGCCCTACGAGCAGTACTTC	CASSLVSTEPYEQYF
TRBJ1-2	TRBV11-2	TRBD1	.	TGTGCCAGCAGTTTAGGACAGGGGTCTGGCTACACCTTC	CASSLGQGSGYTF
TRBJ2-4	TRBV11-2	TRBD1	.	TGTGCCAGCAGCTTTCCGGGACAGAACATTCAGTACTTC	CASSFPGQNIQYF
TRBJ1-2	TRBV7-9	.	.	TGTGCCAGCAGCCATCTGCAGAGCGAGCACTATGGCTACACCTTC	CASSHLQSEHYGYTF
TRBJ2-7	TRBV28	TRBD2	.	TGTGCCAGCAGCCTATCAGTCGGTGGTAGCGGGAGGCGCGAGCAGTACTTC	CASSLSVGGSGRREQYF
TRBJ2-7	TRBV7-9	TRBD2	medium-sized	TGTGCCAGCAGCCCCCTAGCGGGAGGCTCCTACGAGCAGTACTTC	CASSPLAGGSYEQYF
TRBJ1-1	TRBV19	TRBD1	.	TGTGCCAGTAGTTTGGGAACGACAGGGGTGAACACTGAAGCTTTCTTT	CASSLGTTGVNTEAFF
TRBJ2-2	TRBV6-5	.	few	TGTGCCAGCAGTTATCAGGTTAACGGGGAGCTGTTTTTT	CASSYQVNGELFF
TRBJ2-5	TRBV6-1	TRBD2	.	TGTGCCAGCACCCAAGTGGGGACTAGCGAGGAGACCCAGTACTTC	CASTQVGTSEETQYF
TRBJ1-2	TRBV29-1	TRBD1	.	TGCAGCGTTACCCCGGGACAGGGGTTTTTTGACTACACCTTC	CSVTPGQGFFDYTF
TRBJ2-7	TRBV6-5	.	.	TGTGCCAGCAGTTACAGGAGCTCCTACGAGCAGTACTTC	CASSYRSSYEQYF
TRBJ2-7	TRBV6-1	TRBD1	few	TGTGCCAGCAGTGTTTCGACAGGGGGCATCTACGAGCAGTACTTC	CASSVSTGGIYEQYF
TRBJ2-7	TRBV5-8	.	.	TGTGCCAGCAGCTTGGGCGGACTCTCCTACGAGCAGTACTTC	CASSLGGLSYEQYF
TRBJ2-7	TRBV19	.	medium-sized	TGTGCCAGTAGTATTAGCGGTACAAGCTACGAGCAGTACTTC	CASSISGTSYEQYF
TRBJ2-2	TRBV27	.	.	TGTGCCAGCAGTTTTAGTAGCACCGGGGAGCTGTTTTTT	CASSFSSTGELFF
TRBJ2-1	TRBV4-3	TRBD1	.	TGCGCCAGCAGCCCAGGGACAGGGGGCTTTAATGAGCAGTTCTTC	CASSPGTGGFNEQFF
TRBJ2-3	TRBV19	.	few	TGTGCCAGTAGTATCGCGGGTACCACACCAGATACGCAGTATTTT	CASSIAGTTPDTQYF
TRBJ1-2	TRBV30	.	medium-sized	TGTGCCTGGAGGGAATCCTGGGGGGACGGCTACACCTTC	CAWRESWGDGYTF
TRBJ1-1	TRBV19	.	few	TGTGCCAGTAGAATCAGTGGGGTCGGGGGCACTGAAGCTTTCTTT	CASRISGVGGTEAFF
TRBJ2-7	TRBV15	.	.	TGTGCCACCAGGGACCCCCGGGGCTACGAGCAGTACTTC	CATRDPRGYEQYF
TRBJ2-7	TRBV7-8	TRBD2	.	TGTGCCAGCAGCTTAGCGCCAAGCGGGGGGGCAGGGTCCTACGAGCAGTACTTC	CASSLAPSGGAGSYEQYF
TRBJ2-1	TRBV28	TRBD2	few	TGTGCCAGCAGCCCCTTAGGCGGGAGTATATACAATGAGCAGTTCTTC	CASSPLGGSIYNEQFF
TRBJ2-1	TRBV30	.	many	TGTGCCTGGAGTTGGTTGGGCCCGAACCTTAATGAGCAGTTCTTC	CAWSWLGPNLNEQFF
TRBJ2-2	TRBV4-3	TRBD2	.	TGCGCCAGCAGCCCCCTACTAGCGGGGACCGGGGAGCTGTTTTTT	CASSPLLAGTGELFF
TRBJ2-5	TRBV7-3	.	few	TGTGCCAGCAGCCTAACTGGCGGACAAGAGACCCAGTACTTC	CASSLTGGQETQYF
TRBJ1-1	TRBV30	TRBD1	few	TGTGCCGGGGGTGAAGGGGGCGGGACTGAAGCTTTCTTT	CAGGEGGGTEAFF
TRBJ1-1	TRBV7-6	.	.	TGTGCCAGCAGCACACTCGGCTACAAGCACAGGAGTCTCACTGAAGCTTTCTTT	CASSTLGYKHRSLTEAFF
TRBJ1-5	TRBV7-9	.	.	TGTGCCAGCAGCCCATGGGGGGAGCCCCAGCATTTT	CASSPWGEPQHF